The TCR beta chain under discussion was sequenced for a study of blood T cell repertoires in COVID-19. Under the authors' procedure: Reference gene primer amplification gave nucleated cell count estimates. Sequencing used immunoSEQ multiplex PCR; TCRdb keeps in-frame clones, though not all of them. The DNA gave D and trimming, while V, J and clone size come from that table. There are hundreds of thousands of clones in the sample; roughly 82% occur only once, and approximately 4.5% lies in the top ten. V lost 5 bases, J lost 1 base, and 12 bases lay in between. Germline V gene lookup returns CDR1 SGHNT and CDR2 YYREEE (reference sequence). CDR3 length: 14 amino acids.

Material: peripheral blood. This chain uses TRBV5-4 with TRBJ1-1; no clear D gene. The source is a woman between 65 and 79 years old with acute or convalescent COVID-19. The CDR3 DNA reads as TGTGCCAGCAGTCTCCAGCGGGGGAACACTGAAGCTTTCTTT. Amino acid sequence: CASSLQRGNTEAFF. Full variable domain (outside the CDR3, taken from reference TRBV5-4 and TRBJ1-1): ETGVTQSPTHLIKTRGQQVTLRCSSQSGHNTVSWYQQALGQGPQFIFQYYREEENGRGNFPPRFSGLQFPNYSSELNVNALELDDSALYLCASSLQRGNTEAFFGQGTRLTVV.